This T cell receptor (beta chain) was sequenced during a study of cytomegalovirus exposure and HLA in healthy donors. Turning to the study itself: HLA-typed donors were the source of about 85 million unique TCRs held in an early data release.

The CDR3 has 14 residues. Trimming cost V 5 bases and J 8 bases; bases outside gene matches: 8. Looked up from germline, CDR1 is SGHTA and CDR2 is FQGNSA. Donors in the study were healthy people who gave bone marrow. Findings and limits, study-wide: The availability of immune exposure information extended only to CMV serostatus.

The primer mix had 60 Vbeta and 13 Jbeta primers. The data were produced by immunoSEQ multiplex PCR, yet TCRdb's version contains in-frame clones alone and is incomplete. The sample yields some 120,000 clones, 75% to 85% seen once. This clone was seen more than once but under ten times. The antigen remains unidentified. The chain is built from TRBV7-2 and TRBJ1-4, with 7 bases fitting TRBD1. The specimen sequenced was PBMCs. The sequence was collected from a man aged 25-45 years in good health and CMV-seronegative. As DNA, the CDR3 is TGTGCCAGCAGCCGGCGACAGGGCGACGAAAAACTGTTTTTT. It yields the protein CASSRRQGDEKLFF.